The TCR beta chain under discussion was sequenced for a study of T cell repertoires in ileal Crohn's disease. Whole-study results and caveats: Clonality above 26.8% at surgery always came with endoscopic recurrence.

The table came from immunoSEQ multiplex PCR; TCRdb's copy has only in-frame clones and leaves some out. The sample lists about 4,500 clones; around four fifths were seen once. Documented time point: neoterminal ileum biopsy at postoperative endoscopy, about 6 months after surgery. On this clone itself: Antigen specificity is unknown. This same CDR3 is encoded by further DNA sequences in the sample.

Germline loops: CDR1 LNHNV, CDR2 YYDKDF (reference sequence). This CDR3 has 15 residues. V was pared by 0 bases and J by 7 bases, with 4 bases of the junction left unmatched. Sequencing input: ileal tissue. The sequence was collected from an adult with Crohn's disease. V and J are TRBV15 and TRBJ2-1, with 9 bases lining up with TRBD2. The CDR3 nucleotides are TGTGCCACCAGCAGAGAGGGCGGGAGGGCTAATGAGCAGTTCTTC. This encodes CATSREGGRANEQFF. Complete variable domain (other parts from reference TRBV15 and TRBJ2-1): DAMVIQNPRYQVTQFGKPVTLSCSQTLNHNVMYWYQQKSSQAPKLLFHYYDKDFNNEADTPDNFQSRRPNTSFCFLDIRSPGLGDTAMYLCATSREGGRANEQFFGPGTRLTVL.